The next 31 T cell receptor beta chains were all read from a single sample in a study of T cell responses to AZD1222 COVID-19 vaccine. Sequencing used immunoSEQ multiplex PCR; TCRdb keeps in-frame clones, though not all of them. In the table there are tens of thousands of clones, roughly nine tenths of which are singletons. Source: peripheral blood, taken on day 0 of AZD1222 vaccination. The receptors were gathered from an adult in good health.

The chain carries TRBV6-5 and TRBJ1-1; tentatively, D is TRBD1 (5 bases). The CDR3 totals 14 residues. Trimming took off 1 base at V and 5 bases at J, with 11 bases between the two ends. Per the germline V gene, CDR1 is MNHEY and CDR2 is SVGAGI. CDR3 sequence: CASSYLGRGTEAFF. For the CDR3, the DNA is TGTGCCAGCAGTTACTTGGGGCGTGGGACTGAAGCTTTCTTT.

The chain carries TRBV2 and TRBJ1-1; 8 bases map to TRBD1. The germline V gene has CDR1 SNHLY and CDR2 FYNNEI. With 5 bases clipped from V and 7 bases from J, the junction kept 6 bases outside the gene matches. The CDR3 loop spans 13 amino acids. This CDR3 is CASSFRGQDEAFF. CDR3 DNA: TGTGCCAGCAGTTTCAGGGGGCAGGATGAAGCTTTCTTT.

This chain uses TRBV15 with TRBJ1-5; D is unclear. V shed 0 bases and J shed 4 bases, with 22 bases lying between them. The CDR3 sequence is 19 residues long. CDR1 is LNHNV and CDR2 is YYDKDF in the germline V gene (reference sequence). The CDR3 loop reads CATSRDTFGVLLGNQPQHF. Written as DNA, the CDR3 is TGTGCCACCAGCAGAGATACGTTCGGGGTACTCTTGGGAAATCAGCCCCAGCATTTT.

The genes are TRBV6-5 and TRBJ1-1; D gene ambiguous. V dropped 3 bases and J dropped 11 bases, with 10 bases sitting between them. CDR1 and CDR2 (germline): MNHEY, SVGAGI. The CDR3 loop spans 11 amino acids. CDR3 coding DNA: TGTGCCAGCAGTTATAAAGGGTACGCTTTCTTT. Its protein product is CASSYKGYAFF.

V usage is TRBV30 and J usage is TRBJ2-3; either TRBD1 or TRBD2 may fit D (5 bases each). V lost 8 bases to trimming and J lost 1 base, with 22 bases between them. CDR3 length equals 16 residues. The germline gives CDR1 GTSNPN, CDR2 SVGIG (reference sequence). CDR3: CAGRGDLSYGTDTQYF. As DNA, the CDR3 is TGTGCCGGACGAGGGGATCTGTCCTACGGCACAGATACGCAGTATTTT.

CDR3 coding DNA: TGTGCCAGCAGCCAAGACAGGGTGGACGAGCAGTACTTC. It is translated as CASSQDRVDEQYF. J is TRBJ2-7 and V is TRBV7-3, with 7 nucleotides matching TRBD1. The CDR3 totals 13 residues. Germline values: CDR1 SGHTA, CDR2 FQGTGA. Trimming removed 5 bases from V and 5 bases from J; junction bases left unmatched: 6.

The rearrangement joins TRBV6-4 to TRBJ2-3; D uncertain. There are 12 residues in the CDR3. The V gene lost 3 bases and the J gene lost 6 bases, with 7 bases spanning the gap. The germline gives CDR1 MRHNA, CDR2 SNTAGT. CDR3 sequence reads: CASSEGGDTQYF. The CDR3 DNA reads TGTGCCAGCAGTGAAGGTGGTGATACGCAGTATTTT.

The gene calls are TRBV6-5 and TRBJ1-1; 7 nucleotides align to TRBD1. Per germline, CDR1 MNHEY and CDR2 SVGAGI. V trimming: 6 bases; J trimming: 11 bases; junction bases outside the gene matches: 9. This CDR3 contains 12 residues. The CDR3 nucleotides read TGTGCCAGCAGGAGCGTTGACAGGGATGCTTTCTTT. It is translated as CASRSVDRDAFF.

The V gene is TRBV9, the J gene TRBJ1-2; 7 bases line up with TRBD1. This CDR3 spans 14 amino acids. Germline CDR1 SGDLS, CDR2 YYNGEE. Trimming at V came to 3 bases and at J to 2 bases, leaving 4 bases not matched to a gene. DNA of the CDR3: TGTGCCAGCAGCGCCACACAGGGGAACTATGGCTACACCTTC. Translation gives CASSATQGNYGYTF.

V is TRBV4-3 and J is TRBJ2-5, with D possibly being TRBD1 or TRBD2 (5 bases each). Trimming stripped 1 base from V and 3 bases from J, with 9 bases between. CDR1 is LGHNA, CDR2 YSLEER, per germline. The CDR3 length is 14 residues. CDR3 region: CASSQAWGKETQYF. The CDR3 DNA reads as TGCGCCAGCAGCCAAGCGTGGGGGAAAGAGACCCAGTACTTC.

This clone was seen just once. DNA for the CDR3: TGTGCCAGCAGCCAAGACCGGGGGGGCGAGCAGTACTTC. As protein: CASSQDRGGEQYF. The rearrangement links TRBV3-1 (or the pseudogene TRBV3-2) to TRBJ2-7; 8 bases agree with TRBD2. Germline CDR1 and CDR2: LGHDT and YNNKEL (reference sequence). The V gene end was trimmed by 0 bases and the J gene end by 6 bases; junction bases not matched to a gene: 1. This CDR3 comprises 13 residues.

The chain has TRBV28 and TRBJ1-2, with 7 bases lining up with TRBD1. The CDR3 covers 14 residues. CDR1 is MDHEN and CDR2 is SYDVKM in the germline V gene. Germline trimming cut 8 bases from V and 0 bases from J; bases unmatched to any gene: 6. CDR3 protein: CASYPGTANYGYTF. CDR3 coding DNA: TGTGCCAGCTACCCCGGGACAGCTAACTATGGCTACACCTTC.

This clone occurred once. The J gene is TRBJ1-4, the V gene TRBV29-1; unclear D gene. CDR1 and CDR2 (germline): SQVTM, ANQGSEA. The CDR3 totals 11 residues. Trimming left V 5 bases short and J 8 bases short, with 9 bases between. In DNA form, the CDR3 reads TGCAGCGTTCGGTATGAAGAAAAACTGTTTTTT. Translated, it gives CSVRYEEKLFF. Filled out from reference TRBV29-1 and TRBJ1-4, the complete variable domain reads SAVISQKPSRDICQRGTSLTIQCQVDSQVTMMFWYRQQPGQSLTLIATANQGSEATYESGFVIDKFPISRPNLTFSTLTVSNMSPEDSSIYLCSVRYEEKLFFGSGTQLSVL.

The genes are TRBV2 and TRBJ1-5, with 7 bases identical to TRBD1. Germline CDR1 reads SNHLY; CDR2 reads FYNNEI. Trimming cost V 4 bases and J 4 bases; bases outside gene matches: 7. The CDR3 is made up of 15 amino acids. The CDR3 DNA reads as TGTGCCAGCAGTGCCGGACAGGTAAAGAATCAGCCCCAGCATTTT. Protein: CASSAGQVKNQPQHF.

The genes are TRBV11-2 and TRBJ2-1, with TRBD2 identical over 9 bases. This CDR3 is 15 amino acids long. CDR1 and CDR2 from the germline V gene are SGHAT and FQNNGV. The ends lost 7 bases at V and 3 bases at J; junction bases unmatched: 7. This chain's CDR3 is CASTTRGRVYNEQFF. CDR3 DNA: TGTGCCAGCACAACACGCGGGAGGGTCTACAATGAGCAGTTCTTC.

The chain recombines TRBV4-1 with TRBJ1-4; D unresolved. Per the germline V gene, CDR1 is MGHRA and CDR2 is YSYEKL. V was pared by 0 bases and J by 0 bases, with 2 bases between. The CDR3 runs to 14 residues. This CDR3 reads CASSQDPTNEKLFF. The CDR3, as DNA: TGCGCCAGCAGCCAAGATCCAACTAATGAAAAACTGTTTTTT.

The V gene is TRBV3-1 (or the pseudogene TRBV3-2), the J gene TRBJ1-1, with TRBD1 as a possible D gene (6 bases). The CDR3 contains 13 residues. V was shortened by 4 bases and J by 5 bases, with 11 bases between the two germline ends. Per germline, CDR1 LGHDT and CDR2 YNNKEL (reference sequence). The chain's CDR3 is CASSPQGRTEAFF. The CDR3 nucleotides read TGTGCCAGCAGCCCACAGGGTAGGACTGAAGCTTTCTTT.

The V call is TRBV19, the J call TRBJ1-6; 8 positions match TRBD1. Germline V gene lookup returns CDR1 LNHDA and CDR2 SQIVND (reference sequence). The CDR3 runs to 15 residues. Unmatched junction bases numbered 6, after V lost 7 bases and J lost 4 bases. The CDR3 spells CASTRTGYYNSPLHF. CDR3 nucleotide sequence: TGTGCCAGTACCCGGACAGGGTATTATAATTCACCCCTCCACTTT.

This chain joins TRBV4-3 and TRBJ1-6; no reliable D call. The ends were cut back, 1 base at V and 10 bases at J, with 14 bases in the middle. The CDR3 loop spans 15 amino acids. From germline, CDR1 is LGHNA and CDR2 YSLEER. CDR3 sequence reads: CASSQARGLRSPLHF. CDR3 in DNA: TGCGCCAGCAGCCAAGCGCGTGGTCTGAGATCACCCCTCCACTTT.

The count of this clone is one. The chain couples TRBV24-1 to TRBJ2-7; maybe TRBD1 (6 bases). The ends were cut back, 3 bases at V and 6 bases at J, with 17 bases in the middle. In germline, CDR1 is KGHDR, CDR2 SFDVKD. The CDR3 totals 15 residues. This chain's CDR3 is CATSDPLNQGFEQYF. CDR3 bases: TGTGCCACCAGTGATCCACTCAACCAGGGGTTCGAGCAGTACTTC.

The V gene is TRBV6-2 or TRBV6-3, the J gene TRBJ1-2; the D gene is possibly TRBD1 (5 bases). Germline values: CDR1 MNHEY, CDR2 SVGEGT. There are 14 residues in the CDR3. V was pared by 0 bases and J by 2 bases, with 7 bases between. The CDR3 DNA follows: TGTGCCAGCAGTTACTCGACAGCCAACTATGGCTACACCTTC. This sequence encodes CASSYSTANYGYTF.

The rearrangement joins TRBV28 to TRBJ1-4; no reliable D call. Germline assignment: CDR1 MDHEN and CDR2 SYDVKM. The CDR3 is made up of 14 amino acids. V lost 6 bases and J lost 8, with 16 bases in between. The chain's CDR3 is CASSQSPGREKLFF. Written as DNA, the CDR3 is TGTGCCAGCAGCCAAAGTCCAGGCAGGGAAAAACTGTTTTTT.

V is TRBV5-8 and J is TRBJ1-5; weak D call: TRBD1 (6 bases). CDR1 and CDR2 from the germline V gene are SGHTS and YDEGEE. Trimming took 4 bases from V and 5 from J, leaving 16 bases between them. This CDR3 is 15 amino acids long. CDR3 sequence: CASSPGAVRDQPQHF. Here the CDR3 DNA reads TGTGCCAGCAGCCCGGGGGCTGTCAGGGATCAGCCCCAGCATTTT.

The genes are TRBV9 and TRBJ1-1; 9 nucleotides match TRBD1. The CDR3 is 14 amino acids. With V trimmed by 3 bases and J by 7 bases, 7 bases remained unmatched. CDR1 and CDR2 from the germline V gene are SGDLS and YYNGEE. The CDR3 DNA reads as TGTGCCAGCAGCGAGGACTCGACAGGGGGTGAAGCTTTCTTT. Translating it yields CASSEDSTGGEAFF.

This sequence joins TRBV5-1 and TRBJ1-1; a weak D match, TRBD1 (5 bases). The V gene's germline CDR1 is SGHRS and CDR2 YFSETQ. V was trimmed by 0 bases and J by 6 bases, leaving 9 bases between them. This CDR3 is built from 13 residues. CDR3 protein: CASSLGRGSEAFF. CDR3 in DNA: TGCGCCAGCAGCTTGGGAAGGGGCTCTGAAGCTTTCTTT.

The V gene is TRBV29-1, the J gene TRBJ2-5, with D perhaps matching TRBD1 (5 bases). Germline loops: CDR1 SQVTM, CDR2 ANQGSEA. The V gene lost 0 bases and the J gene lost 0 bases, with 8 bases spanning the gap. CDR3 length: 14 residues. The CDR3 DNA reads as TGCAGCGTTGAAGACAGGGCGTACCAAGAGACCCAGTACTTC. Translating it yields CSVEDRAYQETQYF.

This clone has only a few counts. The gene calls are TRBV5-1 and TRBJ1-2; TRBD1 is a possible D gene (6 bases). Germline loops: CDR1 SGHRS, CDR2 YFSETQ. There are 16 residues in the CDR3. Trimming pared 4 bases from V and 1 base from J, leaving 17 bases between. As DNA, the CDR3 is TGCGCCAGCAGCCCTCACAGGGTGGAACGTAACTATGGCTACACCTTC. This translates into CASSPHRVERNYGYTF.

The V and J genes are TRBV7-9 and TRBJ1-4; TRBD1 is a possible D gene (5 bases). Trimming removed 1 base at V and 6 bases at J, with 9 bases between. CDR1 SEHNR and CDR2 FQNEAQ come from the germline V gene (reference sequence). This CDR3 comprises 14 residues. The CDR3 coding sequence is TGTGCCAGCAGCTTAGTCGGGGGGGATGAAAAACTGTTTTTT. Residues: CASSLVGGDEKLFF.

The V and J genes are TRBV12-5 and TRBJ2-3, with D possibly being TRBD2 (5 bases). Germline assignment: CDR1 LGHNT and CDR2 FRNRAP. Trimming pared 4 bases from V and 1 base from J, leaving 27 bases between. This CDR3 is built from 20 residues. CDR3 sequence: CASGSPTRGSSKAGTDTQYF. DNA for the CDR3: TGTGCTAGTGGTTCCCCTACACGAGGGTCTTCAAAAGCTGGCACAGATACGCAGTATTTT.

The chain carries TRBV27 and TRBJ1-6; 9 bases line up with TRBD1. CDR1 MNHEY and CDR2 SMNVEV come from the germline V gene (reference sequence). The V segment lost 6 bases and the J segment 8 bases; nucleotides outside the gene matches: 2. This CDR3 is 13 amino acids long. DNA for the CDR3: TGTGCCAGCAGGGGACAGGGTGATTCACCCCTCCACTTT. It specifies CASRGQGDSPLHF.

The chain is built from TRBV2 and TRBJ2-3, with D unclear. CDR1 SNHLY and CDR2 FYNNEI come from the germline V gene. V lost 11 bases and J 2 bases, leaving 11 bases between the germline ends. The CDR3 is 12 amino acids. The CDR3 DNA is TGTGCCGGTTCTTTATACACAGATACGCAGTATTTT. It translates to CAGSLYTDTQYF.